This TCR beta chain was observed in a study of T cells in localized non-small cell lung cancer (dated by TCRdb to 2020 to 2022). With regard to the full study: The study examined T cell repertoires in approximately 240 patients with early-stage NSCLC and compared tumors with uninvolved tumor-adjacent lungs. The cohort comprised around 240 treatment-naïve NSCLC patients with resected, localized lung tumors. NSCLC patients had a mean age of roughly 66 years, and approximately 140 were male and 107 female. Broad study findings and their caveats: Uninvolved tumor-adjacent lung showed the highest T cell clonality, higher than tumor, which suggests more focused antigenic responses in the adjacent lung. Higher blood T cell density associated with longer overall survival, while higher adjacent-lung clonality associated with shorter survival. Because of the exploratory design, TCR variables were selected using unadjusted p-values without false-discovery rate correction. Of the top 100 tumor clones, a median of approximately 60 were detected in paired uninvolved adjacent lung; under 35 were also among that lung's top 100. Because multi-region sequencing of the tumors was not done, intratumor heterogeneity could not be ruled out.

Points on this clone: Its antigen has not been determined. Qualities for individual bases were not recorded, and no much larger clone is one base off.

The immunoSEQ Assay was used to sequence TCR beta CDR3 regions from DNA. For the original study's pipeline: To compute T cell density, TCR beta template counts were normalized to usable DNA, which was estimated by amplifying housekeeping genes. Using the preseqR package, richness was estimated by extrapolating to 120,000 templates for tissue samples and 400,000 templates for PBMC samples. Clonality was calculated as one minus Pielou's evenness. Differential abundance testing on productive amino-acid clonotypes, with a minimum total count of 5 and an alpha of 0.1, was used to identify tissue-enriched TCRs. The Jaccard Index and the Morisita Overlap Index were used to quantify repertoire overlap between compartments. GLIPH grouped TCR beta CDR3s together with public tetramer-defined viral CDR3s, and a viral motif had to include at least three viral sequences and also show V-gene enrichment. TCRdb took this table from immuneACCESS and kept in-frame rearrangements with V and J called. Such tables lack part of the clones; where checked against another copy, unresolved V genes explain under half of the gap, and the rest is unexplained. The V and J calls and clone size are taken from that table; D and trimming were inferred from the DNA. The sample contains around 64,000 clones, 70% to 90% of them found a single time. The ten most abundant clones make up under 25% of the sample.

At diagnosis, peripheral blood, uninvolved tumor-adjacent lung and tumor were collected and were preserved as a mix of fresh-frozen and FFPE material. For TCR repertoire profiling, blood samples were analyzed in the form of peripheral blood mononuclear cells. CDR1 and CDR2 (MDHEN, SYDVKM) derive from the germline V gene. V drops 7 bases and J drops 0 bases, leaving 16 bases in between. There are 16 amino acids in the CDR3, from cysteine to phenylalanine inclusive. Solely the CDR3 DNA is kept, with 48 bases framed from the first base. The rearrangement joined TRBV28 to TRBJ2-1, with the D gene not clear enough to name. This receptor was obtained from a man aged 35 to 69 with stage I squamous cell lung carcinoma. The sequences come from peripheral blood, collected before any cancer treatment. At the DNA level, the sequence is TGTGCCAGCACTTCCCCTACGCGGAGCTCCTACAATGAGCAGTTCTTC. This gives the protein CASTSPTRSSYNEQFF.